The clone carrying this T cell receptor beta chain was recorded a few times. TCRdb re-derived calls from the RT-PCR reads in MiXCR, one entry per CDR3 protein. The sample lists around 850,000 distinct CDR3 sequences; about 18% were seen once. Trimming cost V 7 bases and J 0 bases, with 4 bases left between them. Germline V gene data show CDR1 as MNHNS and CDR2 as SASEGT. The CDR3 covers 13 residues. The sample originates from a study of response to subunit inactivated influenza vaccine. The clonotype comes from a man in his fifties or sixties who received an inactivated influenza vaccine. The chain uses TRBV6-1 and TRBJ2-6; D gene ambiguous. This specimen was PBMCs from blood, taken roughly 5 days after vaccination. Written as DNA, the CDR3 is TGTGCCAGCATAATCTCTGGGGCCAACGTCCTGACTTTC. This gives the protein CASIISGANVLTF.